Below, 5 T cell receptor beta chains from the same sample are listed, as sequenced in a study of shared clonotypes between healthy human individuals. Naive CD8 populations comprised CD45RO-negative cells positively selected for CCR7, excluding terminally differentiated effector memory CD45RA+ cells. Assay: immunoSEQ multiplex PCR; the TCRdb copy retains only in-frame clones and omits some. There are millions of clones in the sample; around 93% occur only once, and 1.7% lies in the top ten. Input material: naive CD8+ T cells from PBMCs. The source of these receptors is a man between 18 and 35 years old in good health. Some clones in this sample may be carry-over from other donors' samples.

The chain carries TRBV5-1 and TRBJ2-1; no clear D. This CDR3 comprises 13 residues. Trimming removed 0 bases at V and 14 bases at J, with 15 bases between. The germline V gene encodes CDR1 SGHRS and CDR2 YFSETQ. CDR3 nucleotides: TGCGCCAGCAGCTTGGACGGAGCAGGACGGAAGTTCTTC. It is translated as CASSLDGAGRKFF.

The chain combines TRBV28 with TRBJ2-5; the D gene is possibly TRBD2 (6 bases). The germline CDR1 and CDR2 sequences are MDHEN and SYDVKM. With 5 bases removed from V and 7 bases from J, the gap between germline ends came to 17 bases. The CDR3 loop spans 14 amino acids. In DNA, the CDR3 is TGTGCCAGCAGTATCCTAGCGAGGTCGGGGACCCAGTACTTC. This gives the protein CASSILARSGTQYF.

V is TRBV16 and J is TRBJ1-2; perhaps TRBD1 as D (5 bases). Germline CDR1 and CDR2: KGHSY and FQNENV. This CDR3 is built from 13 residues. With 5 bases removed from V and 5 bases from J, the gap between germline ends came to 12 bases. In DNA, the CDR3 is TGTGCCAGCAGCATTGAGAGGGGATATGGCTACACCTTC. Residues: CASSIERGYGYTF.

The rearrangement links TRBV11-2 to TRBJ2-7; no definite D call. Between the trimmed V and J ends, which lost 5 bases and 4 bases, there was a span of 6 bases. Germline loops: CDR1 SGHAT, CDR2 FQNNGV. This CDR3 comprises 11 residues. The CDR3 nucleotides read TGTGCCAGCAGCCCCTTTTACGAGCAGTACTTC. Protein product: CASSPFYEQYF.

Points on this clone: Other nucleotide sequences in the sample specify the same CDR3. This chain links TRBV19 with TRBJ2-2; no reliable D call. The CDR3 extends over 11 amino acids. The V gene lost 1 base and the J gene lost 6 bases, with 0 bases spanning the gap. The germline CDR1 and CDR2 sequences are LNHDA and SQIVND (reference sequence). CDR3 coding DNA: TGTGCCAGTAGTATAGCCGGGGAGCTGTTTTTT. Translating gives CASSIAGELFF.